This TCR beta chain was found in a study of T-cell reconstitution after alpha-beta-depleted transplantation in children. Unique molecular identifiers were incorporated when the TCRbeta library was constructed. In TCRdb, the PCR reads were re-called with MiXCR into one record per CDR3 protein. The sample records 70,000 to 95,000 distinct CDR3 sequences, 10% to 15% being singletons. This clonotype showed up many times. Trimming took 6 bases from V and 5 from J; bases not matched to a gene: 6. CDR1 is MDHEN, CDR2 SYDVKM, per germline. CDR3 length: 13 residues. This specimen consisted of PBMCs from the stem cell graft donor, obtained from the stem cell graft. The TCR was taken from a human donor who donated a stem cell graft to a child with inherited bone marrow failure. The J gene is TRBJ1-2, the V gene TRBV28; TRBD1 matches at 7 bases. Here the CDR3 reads CASRTGPLYGYTF. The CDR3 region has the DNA TGTGCCAGCAGGACAGGGCCCCTTTATGGCTACACCTTC.